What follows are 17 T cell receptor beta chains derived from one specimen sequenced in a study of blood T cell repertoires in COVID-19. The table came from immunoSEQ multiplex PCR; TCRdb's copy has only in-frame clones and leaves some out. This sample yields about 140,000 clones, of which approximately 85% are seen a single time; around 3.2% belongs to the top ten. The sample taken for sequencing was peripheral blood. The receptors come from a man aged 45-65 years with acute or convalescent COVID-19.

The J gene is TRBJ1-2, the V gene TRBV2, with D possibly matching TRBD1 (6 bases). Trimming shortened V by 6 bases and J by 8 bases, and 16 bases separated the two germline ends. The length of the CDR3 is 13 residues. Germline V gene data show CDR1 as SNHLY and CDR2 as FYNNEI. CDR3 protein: CASRKQGKTGYTF. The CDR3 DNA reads TGTGCCAGCAGGAAACAGGGCAAAACGGGCTACACCTTC.

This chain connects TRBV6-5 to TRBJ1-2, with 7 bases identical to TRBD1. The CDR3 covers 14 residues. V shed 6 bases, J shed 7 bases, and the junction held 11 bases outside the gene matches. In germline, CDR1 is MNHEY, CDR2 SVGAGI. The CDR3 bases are TGTGCCAGCAGGCGAGATCAGGGGGGTGGTGGCTACACCTTC. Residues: CASRRDQGGGGYTF.

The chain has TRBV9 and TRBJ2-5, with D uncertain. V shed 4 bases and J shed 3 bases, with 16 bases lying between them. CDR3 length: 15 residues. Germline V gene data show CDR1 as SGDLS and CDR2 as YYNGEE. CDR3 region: CASSPHLRGEETQYF. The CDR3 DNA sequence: TGTGCCAGCAGCCCCCACCTTCGCGGAGAAGAGACCCAGTACTTC.

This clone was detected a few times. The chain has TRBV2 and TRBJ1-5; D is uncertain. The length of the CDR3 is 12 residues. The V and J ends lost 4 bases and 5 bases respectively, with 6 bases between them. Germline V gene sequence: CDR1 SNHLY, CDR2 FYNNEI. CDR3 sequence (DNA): TGTGCCAGCAGTGGAGGGTATCAGCCCCAGCATTTT. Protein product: CASSGGYQPQHF.

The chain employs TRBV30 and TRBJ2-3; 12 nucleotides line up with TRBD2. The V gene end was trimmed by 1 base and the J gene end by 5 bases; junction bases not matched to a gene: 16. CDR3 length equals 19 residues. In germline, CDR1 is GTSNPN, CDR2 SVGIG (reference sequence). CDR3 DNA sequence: TGTGCCTGGAGTGGCCCTAGCGGGGGGGCATCCATTCGGAGAGATACGCAGTATTTT. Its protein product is CAWSGPSGGASIRRDTQYF.

The CDR3 nucleotides read TGCGCCAGCAGCCCGGGAGGACAGACGAGCTCTGGAAACACCATATATTTT. Its protein product is CASSPGGQTSSGNTIYF. J is TRBJ1-3 and V is TRBV5-1, with TRBD1 as a possible D gene (6 bases). Per the germline V gene, CDR1 is SGHRS and CDR2 is YFSETQ. With 4 bases removed from V and 0 bases from J, the gap between germline ends came to 17 bases. CDR3 length: 17 residues.

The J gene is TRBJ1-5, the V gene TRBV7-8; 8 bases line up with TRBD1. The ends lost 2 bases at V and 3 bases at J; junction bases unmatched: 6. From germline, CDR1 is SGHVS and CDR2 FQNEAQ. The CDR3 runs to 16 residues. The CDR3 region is CASSLIWTGSNQPQHF. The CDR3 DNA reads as TGTGCCAGCAGCTTAATCTGGACAGGGTCCAATCAGCCCCAGCATTTT.

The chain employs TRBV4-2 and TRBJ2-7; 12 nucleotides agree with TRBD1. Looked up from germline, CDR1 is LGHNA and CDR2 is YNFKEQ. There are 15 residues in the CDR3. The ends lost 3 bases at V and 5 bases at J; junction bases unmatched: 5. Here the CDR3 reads CASSHPGQGAHEQYF. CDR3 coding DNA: TGTGCCAGCAGCCACCCGGGACAGGGGGCCCACGAGCAGTACTTC.

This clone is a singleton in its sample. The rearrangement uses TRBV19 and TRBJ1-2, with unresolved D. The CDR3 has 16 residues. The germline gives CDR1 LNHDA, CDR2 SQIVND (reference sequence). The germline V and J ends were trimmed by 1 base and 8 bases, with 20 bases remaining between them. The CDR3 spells CASSIGATLTKSGYTF. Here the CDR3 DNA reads TGTGCCAGTAGTATAGGAGCAACTCTCACGAAGAGCGGCTACACCTTC.

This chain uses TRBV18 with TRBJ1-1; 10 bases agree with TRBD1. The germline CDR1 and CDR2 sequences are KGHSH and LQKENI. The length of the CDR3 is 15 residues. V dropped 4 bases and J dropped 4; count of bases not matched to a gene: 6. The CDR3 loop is CASSRLDRGGTEAFF. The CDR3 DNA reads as TGTGCCAGCTCACGATTGGACAGGGGGGGCACTGAAGCTTTCTTT.

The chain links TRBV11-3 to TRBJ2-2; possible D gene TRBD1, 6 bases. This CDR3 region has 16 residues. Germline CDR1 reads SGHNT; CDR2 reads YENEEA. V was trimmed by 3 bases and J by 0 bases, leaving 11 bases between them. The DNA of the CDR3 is TGTGCCAGCAGCTTGAACGGACAGCCGAACACCGGGGAGCTGTTTTTT. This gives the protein CASSLNGQPNTGELFF.

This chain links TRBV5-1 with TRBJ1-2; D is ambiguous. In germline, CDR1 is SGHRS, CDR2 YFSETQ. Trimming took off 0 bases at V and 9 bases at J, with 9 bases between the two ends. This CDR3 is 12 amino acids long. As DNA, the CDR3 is TGCGCCAGCAGCTTGGGACTCGGTAGCTACACCTTC. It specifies CASSLGLGSYTF.

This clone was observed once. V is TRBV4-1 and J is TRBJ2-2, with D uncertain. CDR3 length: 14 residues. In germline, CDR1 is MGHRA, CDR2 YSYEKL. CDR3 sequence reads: CASRGKSNTGELFF. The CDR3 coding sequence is TGCGCTAGCCGAGGAAAATCGAACACCGGGGAGCTGTTTTTT.

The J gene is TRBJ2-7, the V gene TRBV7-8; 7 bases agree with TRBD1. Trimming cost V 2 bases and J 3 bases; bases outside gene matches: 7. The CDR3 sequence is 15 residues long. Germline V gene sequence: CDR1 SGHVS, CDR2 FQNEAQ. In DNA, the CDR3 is TGTGCCAGCAGCTTAAGCCGGGACAGTTTCTACGAGCAGTACTTC. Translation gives CASSLSRDSFYEQYF.

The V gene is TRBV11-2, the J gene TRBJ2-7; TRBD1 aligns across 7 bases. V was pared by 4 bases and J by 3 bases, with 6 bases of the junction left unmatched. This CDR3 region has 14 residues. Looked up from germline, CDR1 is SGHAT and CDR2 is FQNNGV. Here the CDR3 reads CASSSEHRGYEQYF. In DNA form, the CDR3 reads TGTGCCAGCAGCTCAGAGCACAGGGGCTACGAGCAGTACTTC.

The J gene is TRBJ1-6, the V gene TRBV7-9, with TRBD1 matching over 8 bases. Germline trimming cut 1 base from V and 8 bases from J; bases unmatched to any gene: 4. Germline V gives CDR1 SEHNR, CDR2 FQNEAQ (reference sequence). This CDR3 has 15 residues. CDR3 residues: CASSLGETGDSPLHF. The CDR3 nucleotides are TGTGCCAGCAGCTTAGGGGAGACAGGGGATTCACCCCTCCACTTT.

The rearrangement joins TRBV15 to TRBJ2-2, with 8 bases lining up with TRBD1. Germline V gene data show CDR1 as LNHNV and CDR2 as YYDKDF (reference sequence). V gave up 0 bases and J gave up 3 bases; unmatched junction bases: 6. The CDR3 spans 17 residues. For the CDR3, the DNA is TGTGCCACCAGCAGAGATCGGAGACAGGGGTACACCGGGGAGCTGTTTTTT. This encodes CATSRDRRQGYTGELFF. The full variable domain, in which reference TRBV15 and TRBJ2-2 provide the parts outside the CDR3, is DAMVIQNPRYQVTQFGKPVTLSCSQTLNHNVMYWYQQKSSQAPKLLFHYYDKDFNNEADTPDNFQSRRPNTSFCFLDIRSPGLGDTAMYLCATSRDRRQGYTGELFFGEGSRLTVL.